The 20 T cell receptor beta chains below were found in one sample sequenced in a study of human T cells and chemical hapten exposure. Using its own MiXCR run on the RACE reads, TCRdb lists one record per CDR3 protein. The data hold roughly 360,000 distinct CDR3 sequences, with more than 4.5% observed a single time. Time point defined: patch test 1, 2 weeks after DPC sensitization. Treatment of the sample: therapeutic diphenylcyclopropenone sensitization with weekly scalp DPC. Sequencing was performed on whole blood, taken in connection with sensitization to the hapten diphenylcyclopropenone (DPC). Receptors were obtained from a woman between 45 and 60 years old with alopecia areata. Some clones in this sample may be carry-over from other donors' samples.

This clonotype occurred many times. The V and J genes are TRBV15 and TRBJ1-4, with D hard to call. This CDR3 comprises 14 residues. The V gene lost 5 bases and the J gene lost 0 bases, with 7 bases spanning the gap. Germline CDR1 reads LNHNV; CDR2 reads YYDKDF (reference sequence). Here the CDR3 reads CATSRAATNEKLFF. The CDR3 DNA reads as TGTGCCACCAGCCGGGCGGCAACTAATGAAAAACTGTTTTTT.

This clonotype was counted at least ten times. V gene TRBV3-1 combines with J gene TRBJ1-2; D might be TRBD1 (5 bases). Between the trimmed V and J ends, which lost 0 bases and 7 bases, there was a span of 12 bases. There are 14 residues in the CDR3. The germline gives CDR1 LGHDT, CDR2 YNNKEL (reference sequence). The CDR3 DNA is TGTGCCAGCAGCCAAGATGGACAAATTGGTGGCTACACCTTC. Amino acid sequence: CASSQDGQIGGYTF. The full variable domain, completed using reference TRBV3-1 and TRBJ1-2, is DTAVSQTPKYLVTQMGNDKSIKCEQNLGHDTMYWYKQDSKKFLKIMFSYNNKELIINETVPNRFSPKSPDKAHLNLHINSLELGDSAVYFCASSQDGQIGGYTFGSGTRLTVV.

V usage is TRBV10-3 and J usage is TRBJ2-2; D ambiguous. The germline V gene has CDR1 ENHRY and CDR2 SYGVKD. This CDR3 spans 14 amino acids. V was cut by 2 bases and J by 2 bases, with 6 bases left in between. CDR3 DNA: TGTGCCATCAGTGAGCCAGGAAACACCGGGGAGCTGTTTTTT. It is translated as CAISEPGNTGELFF.

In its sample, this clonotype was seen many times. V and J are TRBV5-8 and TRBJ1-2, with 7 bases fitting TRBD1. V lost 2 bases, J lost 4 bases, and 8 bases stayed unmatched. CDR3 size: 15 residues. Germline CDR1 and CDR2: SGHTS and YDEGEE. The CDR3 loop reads CASSFSDRALYGYTF. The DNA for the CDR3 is TGTGCCAGCAGCTTTTCCGACAGGGCCCTCTATGGCTACACCTTC. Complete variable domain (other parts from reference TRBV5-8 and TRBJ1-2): EAGVTQSPTHLIKTRGQQATLRCSPISGHTSVYWYQQALGLGLQFLLWYDEGEERNRGNFPPRFSGRQFPNYSSELNVNALELEDSALYLCASSFSDRALYGYTFGSGTRLTVV.

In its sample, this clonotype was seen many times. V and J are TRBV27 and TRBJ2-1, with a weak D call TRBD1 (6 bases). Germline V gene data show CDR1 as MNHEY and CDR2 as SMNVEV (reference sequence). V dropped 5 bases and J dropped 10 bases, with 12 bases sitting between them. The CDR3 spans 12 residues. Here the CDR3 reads CASSQQGKEQFF. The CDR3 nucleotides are TGTGCCAGCAGTCAACAGGGAAAGGAGCAGTTCTTC.

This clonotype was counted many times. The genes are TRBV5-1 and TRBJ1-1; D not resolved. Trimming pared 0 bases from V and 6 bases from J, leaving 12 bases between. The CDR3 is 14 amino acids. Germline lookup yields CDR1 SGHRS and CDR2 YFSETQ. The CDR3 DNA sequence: TGCGCCAGCAGCTTGGACCGCGGGCGCCCTGAAGCTTTCTTT. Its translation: CASSLDRGRPEAFF.

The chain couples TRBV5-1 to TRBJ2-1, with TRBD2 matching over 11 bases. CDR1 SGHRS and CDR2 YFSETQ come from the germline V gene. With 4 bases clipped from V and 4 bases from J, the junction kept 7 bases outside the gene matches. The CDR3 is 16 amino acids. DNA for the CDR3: TGCGCCAGCAGCCCGGCCTCTAGCGGGGGGTACAATGAGCAGTTCTTC. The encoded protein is CASSPASSGGYNEQFF. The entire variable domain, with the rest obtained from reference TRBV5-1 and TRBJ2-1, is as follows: KAGVTQTPRYLIKTRGQQVTLSCSPISGHRSVSWYQQTPGQGLQFLFEYFSETQRNKGNFPGRFSGRQFSNSRSEMNVSTLELGDSALYLCASSPASSGGYNEQFFGPGTRLTVL.

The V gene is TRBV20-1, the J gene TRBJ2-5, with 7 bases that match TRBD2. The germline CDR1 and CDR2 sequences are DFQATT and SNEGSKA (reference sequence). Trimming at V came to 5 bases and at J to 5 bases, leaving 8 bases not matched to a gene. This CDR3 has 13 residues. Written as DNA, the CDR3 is TGCAGTGCTGGCCTCGGGAGGTTCGAGACCCAGTACTTC. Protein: CSAGLGRFETQYF.

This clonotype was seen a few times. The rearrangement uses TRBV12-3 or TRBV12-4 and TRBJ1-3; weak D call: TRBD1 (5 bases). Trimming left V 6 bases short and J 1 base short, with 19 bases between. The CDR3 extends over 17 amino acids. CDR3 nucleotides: TGTGCCAGCAGGCTGACCAGGGCCGGTGGGTCTGGAAACACCATATATTTT. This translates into CASRLTRAGGSGNTIYF.

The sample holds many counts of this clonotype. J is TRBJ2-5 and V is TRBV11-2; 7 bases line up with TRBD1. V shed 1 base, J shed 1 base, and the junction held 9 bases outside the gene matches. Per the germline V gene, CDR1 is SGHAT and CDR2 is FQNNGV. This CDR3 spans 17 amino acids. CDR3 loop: CASSLGFGTEVQETQYF. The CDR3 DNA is TGTGCCAGCAGCTTAGGCTTCGGGACAGAAGTCCAAGAGACCCAGTACTTC.

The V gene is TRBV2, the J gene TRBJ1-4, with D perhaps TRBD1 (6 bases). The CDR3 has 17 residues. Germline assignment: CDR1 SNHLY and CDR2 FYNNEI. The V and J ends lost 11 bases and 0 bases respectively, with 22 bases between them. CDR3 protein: CAFQQVDRTTTNEKLFF. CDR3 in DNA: TGTGCCTTCCAGCAGGTAGACAGGACCACAACTAATGAAAAACTGTTTTTT.

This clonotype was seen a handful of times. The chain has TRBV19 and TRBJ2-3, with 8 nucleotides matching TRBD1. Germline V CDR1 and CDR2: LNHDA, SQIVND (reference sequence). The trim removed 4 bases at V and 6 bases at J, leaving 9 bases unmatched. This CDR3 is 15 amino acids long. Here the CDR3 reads CASSTRQGTWDTQYF. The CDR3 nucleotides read TGTGCCAGTAGTACCCGACAGGGGACGTGGGATACGCAGTATTTT.

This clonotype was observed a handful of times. CDR3 sequence (DNA): TGTGCCAGCAGCCTTGGACTAGTCAGCACAGATACGCAGTATTTT. Protein sequence: CASSLGLVSTDTQYF. V gene TRBV2 combines with J gene TRBJ2-3; 7 bases agree with TRBD2. CDR3 length: 15 residues. Germline assignment: CDR1 SNHLY and CDR2 FYNNEI. The J segment lost 0 bases and the V segment lost 6 bases, leaving 6 bases of the junction unmatched.

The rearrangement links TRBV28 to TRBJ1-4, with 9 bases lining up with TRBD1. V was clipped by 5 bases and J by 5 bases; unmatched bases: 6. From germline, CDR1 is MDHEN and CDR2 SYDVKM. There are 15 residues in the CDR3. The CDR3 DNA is TGTGCCAGCAGTGGTACAGGGGGCGCGAATGAAAAACTGTTTTTT. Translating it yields CASSGTGGANEKLFF.

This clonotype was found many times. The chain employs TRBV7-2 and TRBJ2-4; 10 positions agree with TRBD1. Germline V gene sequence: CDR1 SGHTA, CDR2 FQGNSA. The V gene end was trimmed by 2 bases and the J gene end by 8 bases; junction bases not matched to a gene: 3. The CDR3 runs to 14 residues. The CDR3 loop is CASSLRDRGDIQYF. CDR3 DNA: TGTGCCAGCAGCTTAAGGGACAGGGGAGACATTCAGTACTTC.

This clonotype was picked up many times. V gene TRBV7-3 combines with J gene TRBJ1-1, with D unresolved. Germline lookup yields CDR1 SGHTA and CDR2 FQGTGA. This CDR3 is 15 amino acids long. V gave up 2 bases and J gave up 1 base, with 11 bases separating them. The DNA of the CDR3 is TGTGCCAGCAGCTTAGTTAGTCATTCGAACACTGAAGCTTTCTTT. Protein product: CASSLVSHSNTEAFF.

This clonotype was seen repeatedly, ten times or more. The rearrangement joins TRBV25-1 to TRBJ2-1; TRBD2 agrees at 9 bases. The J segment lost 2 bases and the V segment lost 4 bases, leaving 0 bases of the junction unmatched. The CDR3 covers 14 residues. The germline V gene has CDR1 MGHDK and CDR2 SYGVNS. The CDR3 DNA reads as TGTGCCAGCAGTGTAGCGGGGGCCTACAATGAGCAGTTCTTC. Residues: CASSVAGAYNEQFF.

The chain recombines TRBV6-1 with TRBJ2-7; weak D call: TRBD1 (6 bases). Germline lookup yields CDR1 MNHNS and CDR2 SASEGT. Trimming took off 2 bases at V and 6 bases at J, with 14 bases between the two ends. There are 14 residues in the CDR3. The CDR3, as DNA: TGTGCCAGCAGTGAAAACTACAGGGCCCCCGAGCAGTACTTC. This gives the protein CASSENYRAPEQYF.

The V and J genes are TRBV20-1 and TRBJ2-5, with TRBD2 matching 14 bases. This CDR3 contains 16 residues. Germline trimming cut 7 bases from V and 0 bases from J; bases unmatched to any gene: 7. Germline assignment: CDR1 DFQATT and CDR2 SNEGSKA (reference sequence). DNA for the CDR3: TGCAGTGGAGGGGGACTAGCGGGAGCTCACCAAGAGACCCAGTACTTC. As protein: CSGGGLAGAHQETQYF.

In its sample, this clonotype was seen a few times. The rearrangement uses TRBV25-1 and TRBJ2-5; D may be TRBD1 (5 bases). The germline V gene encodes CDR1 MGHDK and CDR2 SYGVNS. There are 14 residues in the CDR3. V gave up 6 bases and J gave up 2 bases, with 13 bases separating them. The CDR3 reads CASRDIWAQETQYF. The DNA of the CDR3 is TGTGCCAGCAGGGACATTTGGGCGCAAGAGACCCAGTACTTC.